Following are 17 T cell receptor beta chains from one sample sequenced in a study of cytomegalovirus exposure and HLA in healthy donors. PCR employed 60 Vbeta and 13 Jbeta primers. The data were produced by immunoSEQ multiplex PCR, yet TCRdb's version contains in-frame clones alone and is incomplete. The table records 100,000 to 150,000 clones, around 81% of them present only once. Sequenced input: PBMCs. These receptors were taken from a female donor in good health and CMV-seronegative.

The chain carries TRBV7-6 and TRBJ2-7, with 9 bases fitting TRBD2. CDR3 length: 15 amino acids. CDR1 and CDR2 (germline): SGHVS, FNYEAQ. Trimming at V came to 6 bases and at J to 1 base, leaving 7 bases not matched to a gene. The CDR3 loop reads CASSTQTSGSYEQYF. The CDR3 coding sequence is TGTGCCAGCAGTACTCAGACTAGCGGATCCTACGAGCAGTACTTC.

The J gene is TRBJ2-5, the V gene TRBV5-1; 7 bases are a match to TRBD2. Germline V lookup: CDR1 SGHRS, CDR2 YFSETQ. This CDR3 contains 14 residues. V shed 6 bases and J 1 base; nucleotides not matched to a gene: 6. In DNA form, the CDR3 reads TGCGCCAGCAATGTGGGGGGGGGCCAAGAGACCCAGTACTTC. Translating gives CASNVGGGQETQYF.

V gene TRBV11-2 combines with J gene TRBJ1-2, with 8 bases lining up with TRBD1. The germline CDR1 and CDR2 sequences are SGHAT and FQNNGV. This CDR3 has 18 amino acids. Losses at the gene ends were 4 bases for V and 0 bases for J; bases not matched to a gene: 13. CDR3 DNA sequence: TGTGCCAGCAGCTCGCCCAGGACAGGGTCGTCAGCTAACTATGGCTACACCTTC. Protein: CASSSPRTGSSANYGYTF.

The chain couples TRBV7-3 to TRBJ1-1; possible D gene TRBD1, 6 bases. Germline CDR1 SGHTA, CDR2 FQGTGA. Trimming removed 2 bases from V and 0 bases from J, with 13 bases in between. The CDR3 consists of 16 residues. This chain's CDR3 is CASSLGGRGMNTEAFF. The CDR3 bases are TGTGCCAGCAGCTTAGGTGGCAGGGGCATGAACACTGAAGCTTTCTTT.

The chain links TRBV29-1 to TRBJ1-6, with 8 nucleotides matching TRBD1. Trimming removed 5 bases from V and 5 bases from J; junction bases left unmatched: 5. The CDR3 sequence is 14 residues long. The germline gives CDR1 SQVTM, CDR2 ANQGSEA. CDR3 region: CSVSQGVNNSPLHF. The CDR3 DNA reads TGCAGCGTTTCACAGGGGGTAAATAATTCACCCCTCCACTTT.

The CDR3 bases are TGCGCCAGCAGCCAAGAGGGACAGCCTTCACCCCTCCACTTT. It translates to CASSQEGQPSPLHF. The rearrangement links TRBV4-1 to TRBJ1-6, with 7 bases aligning to TRBD1. The germline V gene encodes CDR1 MGHRA and CDR2 YSYEKL. Germline trimming cut 0 bases from V and 9 bases from J; bases unmatched to any gene: 2. This CDR3 region has 14 residues.

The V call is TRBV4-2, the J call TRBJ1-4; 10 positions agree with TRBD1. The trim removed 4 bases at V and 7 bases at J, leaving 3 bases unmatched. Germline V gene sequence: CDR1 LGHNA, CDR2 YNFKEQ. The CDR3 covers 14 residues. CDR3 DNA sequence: TGTGCCAGCAGCCTTGACAGGGGGCGTGAAAAACTGTTTTTT. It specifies CASSLDRGREKLFF.

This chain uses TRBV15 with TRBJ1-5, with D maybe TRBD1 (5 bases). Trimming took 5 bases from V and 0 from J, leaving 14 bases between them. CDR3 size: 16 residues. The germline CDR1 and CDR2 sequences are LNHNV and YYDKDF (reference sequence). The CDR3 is CATSRLTELSNQPQHF. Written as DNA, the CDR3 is TGTGCCACCAGCCGTCTGACAGAGCTTAGCAATCAGCCCCAGCATTTT.

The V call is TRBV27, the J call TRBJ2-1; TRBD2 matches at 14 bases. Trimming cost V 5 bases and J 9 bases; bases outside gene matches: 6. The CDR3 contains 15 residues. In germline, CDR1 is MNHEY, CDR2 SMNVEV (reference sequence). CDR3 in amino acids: CASSPGTSGGPEQFF. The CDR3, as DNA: TGTGCCAGCAGTCCCGGGACTAGCGGGGGCCCTGAGCAGTTCTTC.

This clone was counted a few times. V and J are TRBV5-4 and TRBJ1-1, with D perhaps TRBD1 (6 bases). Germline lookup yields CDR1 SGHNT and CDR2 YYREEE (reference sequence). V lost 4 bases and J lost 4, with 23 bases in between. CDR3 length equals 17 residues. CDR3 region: CASSPRQAPSSGTEAFF. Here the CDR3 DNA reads TGTGCCAGCAGCCCACGACAGGCGCCGAGTTCGGGCACTGAAGCTTTCTTT.

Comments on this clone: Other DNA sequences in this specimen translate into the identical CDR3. CDR3 nucleotide sequence: TGTGCCAGCAGTGTTTCGGGCTTCGCAGGGGAGCAGTACTTC. Translated: CASSVSGFAGEQYF. The rearrangement links TRBV6-1 to TRBJ2-7, with a possible D match to TRBD1 (5 bases). In germline, CDR1 is MNHNS, CDR2 SASEGT. The ends were cut back, 4 bases at V and 7 bases at J, with 17 bases in the middle. The CDR3 length is 14 residues.

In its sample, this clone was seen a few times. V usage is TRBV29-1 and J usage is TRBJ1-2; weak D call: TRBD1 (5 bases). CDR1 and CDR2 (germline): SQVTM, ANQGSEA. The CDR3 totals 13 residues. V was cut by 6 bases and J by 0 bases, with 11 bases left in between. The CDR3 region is CSVDIEPNYGYTF. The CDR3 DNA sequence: TGCAGCGTGGACATAGAACCTAACTATGGCTACACCTTC.

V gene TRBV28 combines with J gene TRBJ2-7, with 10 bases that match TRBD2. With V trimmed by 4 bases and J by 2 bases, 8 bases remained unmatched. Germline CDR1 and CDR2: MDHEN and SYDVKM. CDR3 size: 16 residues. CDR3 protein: CASSSKPLAGTYEQYF. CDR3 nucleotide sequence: TGTGCCAGCAGTTCGAAACCACTAGCGGGGACCTACGAGCAGTACTTC.

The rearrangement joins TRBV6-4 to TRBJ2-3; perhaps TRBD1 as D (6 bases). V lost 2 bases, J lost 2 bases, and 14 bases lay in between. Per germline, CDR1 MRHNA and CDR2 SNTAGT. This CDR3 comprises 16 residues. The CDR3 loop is CASSDLPGQSTDTQYF. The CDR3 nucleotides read TGTGCCAGCAGTGACCTCCCCGGACAGTCCACAGATACGCAGTATTTT.

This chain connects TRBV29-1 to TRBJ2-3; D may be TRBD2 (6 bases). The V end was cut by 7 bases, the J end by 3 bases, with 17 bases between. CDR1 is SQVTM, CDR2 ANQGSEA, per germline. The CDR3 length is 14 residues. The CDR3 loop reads CSGGVHIKTDTQYF. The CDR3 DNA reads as TGCAGCGGCGGGGTGCACATTAAAACAGATACGCAGTATTTT.

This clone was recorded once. CDR3 sequence: CAWSYGTHYGYTF. The CDR3 nucleotides are TGTGCCTGGAGTTATGGCACACACTATGGCTACACCTTC. The chain combines TRBV30 with TRBJ1-2; D gene uncertain. Germline V gives CDR1 GTSNPN, CDR2 SVGIG (reference sequence). This CDR3 spans 13 amino acids. V lost 2 bases, J lost 3 bases, and 10 bases lay in between.

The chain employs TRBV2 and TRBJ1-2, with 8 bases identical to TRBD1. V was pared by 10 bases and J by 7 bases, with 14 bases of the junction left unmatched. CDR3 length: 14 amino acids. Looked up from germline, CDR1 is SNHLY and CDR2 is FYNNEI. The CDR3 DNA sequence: TGTGCCAACAGGCGCATTCCTACAGGGGGTGGCTACACCTTC. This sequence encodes CANRRIPTGGGYTF.